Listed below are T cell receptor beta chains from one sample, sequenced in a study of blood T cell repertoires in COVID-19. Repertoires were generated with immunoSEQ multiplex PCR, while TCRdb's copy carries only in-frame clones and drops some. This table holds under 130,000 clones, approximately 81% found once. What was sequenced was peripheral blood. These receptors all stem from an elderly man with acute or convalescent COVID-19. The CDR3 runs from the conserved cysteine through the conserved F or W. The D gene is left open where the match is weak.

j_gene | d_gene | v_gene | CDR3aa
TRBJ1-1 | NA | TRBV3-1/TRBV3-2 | CASSRQGGGTEAFF
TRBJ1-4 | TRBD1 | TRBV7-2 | CASRGDRNLNEKLFF
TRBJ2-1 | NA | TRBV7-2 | CASSPSWTLDNEQFF
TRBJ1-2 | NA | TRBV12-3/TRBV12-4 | CASSLGRDYTF
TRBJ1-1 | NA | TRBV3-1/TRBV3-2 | CASSPRQLNTEAFF
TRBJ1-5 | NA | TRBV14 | CASSLSGTHNQPQHF
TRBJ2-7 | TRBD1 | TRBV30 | CALNRDRSYEQYF
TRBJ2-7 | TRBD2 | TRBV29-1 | CSVGGRGGGYEQYF
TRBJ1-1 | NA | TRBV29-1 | CSSSQGALNTEAFF
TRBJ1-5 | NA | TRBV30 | CAWSGRPNQPQHF
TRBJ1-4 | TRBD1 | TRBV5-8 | CASSSSKRTGNEKLFF
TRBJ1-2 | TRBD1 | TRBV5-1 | CASSPGQGNYGYTF
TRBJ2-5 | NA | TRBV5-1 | CASSLANGYQETQYF
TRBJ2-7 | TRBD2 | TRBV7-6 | CASSLEASGSISYEQYF
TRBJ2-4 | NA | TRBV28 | CASRLDGGGAKNIQYF
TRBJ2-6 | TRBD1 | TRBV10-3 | CAIPGQALSGANVLTF
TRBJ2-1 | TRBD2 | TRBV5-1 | CASSAGTSGSYNEQFF
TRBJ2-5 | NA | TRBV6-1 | CASSENPRVAQYF
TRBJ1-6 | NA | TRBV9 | CASSVLTEGSPLHF
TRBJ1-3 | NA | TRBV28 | CASSLIGARSGNTIYF
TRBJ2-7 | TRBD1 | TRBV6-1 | CASSDPGQGLYEQYF
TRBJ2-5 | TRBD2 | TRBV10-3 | CAISPRSTRGSETQYF
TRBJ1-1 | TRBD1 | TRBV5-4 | CASSPGGINTEAFF
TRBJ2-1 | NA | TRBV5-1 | CASSLDGQTYNEQFF
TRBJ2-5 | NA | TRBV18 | CASSRTSQETQYF
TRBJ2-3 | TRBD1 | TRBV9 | CASSPWTGGTDTQYF
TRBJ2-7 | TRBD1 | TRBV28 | CASSSPDRTYEQYF
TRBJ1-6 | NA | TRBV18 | CASSPSTGINSPLHF
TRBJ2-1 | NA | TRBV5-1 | CASSLGPVYNEQFF
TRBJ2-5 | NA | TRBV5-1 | CASSLSRASEETQYF
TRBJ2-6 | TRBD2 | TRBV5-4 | CASTPRLAGTSGANVLTF
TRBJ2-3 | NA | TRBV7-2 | CASSLVGGTDTQYF
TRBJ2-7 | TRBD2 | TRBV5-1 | CASSVGLASTEQYF
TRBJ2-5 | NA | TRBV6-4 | CRDFCASRDREGETQYF
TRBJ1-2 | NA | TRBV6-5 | CASSEGLSNYGYTF
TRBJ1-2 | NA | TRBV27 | CASSKQSYTF
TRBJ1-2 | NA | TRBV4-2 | CASSQEETGAYGYTF
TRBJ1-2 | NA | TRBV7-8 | CASSLGVPSYGYTF
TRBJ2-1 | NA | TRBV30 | CAWSIYNEQFF
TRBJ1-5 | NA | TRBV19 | CASSILAAQPQHF
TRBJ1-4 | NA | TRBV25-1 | CASSELASREKLFF
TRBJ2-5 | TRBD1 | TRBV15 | CATSKQGNPEETQYF
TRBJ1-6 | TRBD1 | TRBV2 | CASSPRGQGNSPLHF
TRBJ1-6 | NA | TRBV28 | CASSLEQINSPLHF
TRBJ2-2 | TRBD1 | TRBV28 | CASSQGQLLTPGELFF
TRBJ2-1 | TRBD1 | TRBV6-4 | CASSPTGAYNEQFF
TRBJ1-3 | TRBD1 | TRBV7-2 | CASSSGQLKGDTIYF
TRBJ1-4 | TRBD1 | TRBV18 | CASSPTQGENEKLFF
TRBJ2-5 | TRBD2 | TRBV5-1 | CASSSGGIIQETQYF
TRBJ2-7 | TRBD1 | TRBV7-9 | CASSLPRQGGDEQYF
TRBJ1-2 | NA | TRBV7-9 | CASSLGGAYSNYGYTF
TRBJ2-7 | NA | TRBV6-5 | CASSYTGYGYEQYF
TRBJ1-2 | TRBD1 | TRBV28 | CASSAFTDRPPYGYTF
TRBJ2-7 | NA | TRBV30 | CAWRAGRLSSYEQYF